The rows below give T cell receptor beta chains drawn from one sample of a study of cytomegalovirus exposure and HLA in healthy donors. Only in-frame clones appear in the TCRdb table, and some are missing; sequencing was by immunoSEQ multiplex PCR. The sample lists under 150,000 clones; 70% to 80% were seen once. Sequencing input: PBMCs. Receptor source: a woman aged 55-69 years in good health and CMV-seronegative. Both conserved end residues are part of each CDR3. D genes are given only for firm matches. Where a row states a size, it is once, few, many or the class of an expanded clone; other rows omit it.

clone_size,j_call,v_call,d_call,cdr3_aa,cdr3_nt
.,TRBJ1-6,TRBV27,.,CASSFSSSPLHF,TGTGCCAGCAGTTTTTCATCATCACCCCTCCACTTT
.,TRBJ2-5,TRBV7-2,TRBD2,CASSATSGGPGTQYF,TGTGCCAGCAGCGCGACTAGCGGGGGGCCGGGGACCCAGTACTTC
.,TRBJ2-7,TRBV6-5,TRBD1,CASSYSTQGRREQYF,TGTGCCAGCAGTTACAGTACACAGGGGCGTCGCGAGCAGTACTTC
once,TRBJ2-1,TRBV27,TRBD2,CASSFAASGGSSYNEQFF,TGTGCCAGCAGTTTTGCGGCTAGCGGGGGGAGCTCCTACAATGAGCAGTTCTTC
.,TRBJ1-3,TRBV25-1,.,CASSEPGGNTIYF,TGTGCCAGCAGTGAACCAGGGGGAAACACCATATATTTT
once,TRBJ2-4,TRBV7-2,TRBD2,CASSLTAGDDIQYF,TGTGCCAGCAGCTTAACAGCGGGAGACGACATTCAGTACTTC
.,TRBJ1-2,TRBV6-1,.,CASSEGSYYGYTF,TGTGCCAGCAGTGAGGGCAGCTACTATGGCTACACCTTC
.,TRBJ2-5,TRBV4-2,TRBD2,CASSPLAGGTQETQYF,TGTGCCAGCAGCCCGTTAGCGGGGGGTACCCAAGAGACCCAGTACTTC
.,TRBJ1-2,TRBV30,.,CASEGGVPSRIYGYTF,TGTGCCAGTGAGGGGGGGGTCCCATCCCGCATCTATGGCTACACCTTC
.,TRBJ1-5,TRBV18,TRBD1,CASSGTDNQPQHF,TGTGCCAGCTCAGGGACAGACAATCAGCCCCAGCATTTT
.,TRBJ1-2,TRBV6-1,TRBD1,CASSTDRDGNYGYTF,TGTGCCAGCAGTACCGACAGGGACGGGAACTATGGCTACACCTTC
few,TRBJ1-1,TRBV6-5,TRBD1,CASRSSGTGNTEAFF,TGTGCCAGCAGGTCCTCCGGGACAGGGAACACTGAAGCTTTCTTT
.,TRBJ1-6,TRBV30,.,CAWSTSGTGNSPLHF,TGTGCCTGGAGTACGTCCGGGACTGGGAATTCACCCCTCCACTTT
.,TRBJ2-5,TRBV5-6,TRBD2,CASSLRGAGGVETQYF,TGTGCCAGCAGCTTGCGAGGGGCGGGAGGTGTTGAGACCCAGTACTTC
.,TRBJ2-7,TRBV28,.,CASSLRGMSSDKAF,TGTGCCAGCAGTTTAAGAGGGATGAGCTCCGACAAAGCCTTC
.,TRBJ2-7,TRBV5-1,.,CASSLAQIGVGEQYF,TGCGCCAGCAGCTTGGCCCAGATCGGAGTGGGCGAGCAGTACTTC
few,TRBJ2-3,TRBV7-9,TRBD2,CASRTRLAGGVAGDTQYF,TGTGCCAGCAGGACTAGACTAGCGGGGGGGGTAGCCGGAGATACGCAGTATTTT
.,TRBJ2-5,TRBV6-1,TRBD1,CASSEAGGTGGLTQYF,TGTGCCAGCAGTGAAGCGGGGGGGACAGGGGGGTTGACCCAGTACTTC
.,TRBJ2-3,TRBV13,.,CASSPGVGAADTQYF,TGTGCCAGCAGCCCGGGAGTCGGGGCCGCAGATACGCAGTATTTT
once,TRBJ1-1,TRBV7-3,TRBD1,CASSLGALRGGVGTEAFF,TGTGCCAGCAGCTTAGGTGCCCTCAGAGGGGGCGTTGGGACTGAAGCTTTCTTT
.,TRBJ1-1,TRBV7-9,TRBD1,CASSLGQGAAEAFF,TGTGCCAGCAGCTTAGGACAGGGGGCCGCTGAAGCTTTCTTT
.,TRBJ2-7,TRBV15,TRBD2,CATSRLAGAYEQYF,TGTGCCACCAGCAGGTTAGCGGGGGCCTACGAGCAGTACTTC
once,TRBJ1-1,TRBV7-9,.,CSSSLQNTEAFF,TGTTCCAGCAGCTTACAGAACACTGAAGCTTTCTTT
.,TRBJ2-7,TRBV9,TRBD1,CASSSDRDHEQYF,TGTGCCAGCAGCTCGGACAGGGACCACGAGCAGTACTTC
.,TRBJ1-1,TRBV9,TRBD1,CASRSGTGNTEAFF,TGTGCCAGCAGATCCGGGACAGGGAACACTGAAGCTTTCTTT
.,TRBJ1-4,TRBV19,TRBD1,CASRTTGTNEKLFF,TGTGCCAGTAGAACGACAGGGACTAATGAAAAACTGTTTTTT
.,TRBJ2-1,TRBV7-8,.,CASSLARPIGALYNEQFF,TGTGCCAGCAGCTTAGCGAGACCAATTGGGGCCCTCTACAATGAGCAGTTCTTC
.,TRBJ2-7,TRBV6-4,.,CASSALAGYEQYF,TGTGCCAGCAGCGCTCTCGCGGGCTACGAGCAGTACTTC
once,TRBJ2-7,TRBV28,.,CASSPRRRGSYEQYF,TGTGCCAGCAGTCCTAGGCGACGAGGGTCCTACGAGCAGTACTTC